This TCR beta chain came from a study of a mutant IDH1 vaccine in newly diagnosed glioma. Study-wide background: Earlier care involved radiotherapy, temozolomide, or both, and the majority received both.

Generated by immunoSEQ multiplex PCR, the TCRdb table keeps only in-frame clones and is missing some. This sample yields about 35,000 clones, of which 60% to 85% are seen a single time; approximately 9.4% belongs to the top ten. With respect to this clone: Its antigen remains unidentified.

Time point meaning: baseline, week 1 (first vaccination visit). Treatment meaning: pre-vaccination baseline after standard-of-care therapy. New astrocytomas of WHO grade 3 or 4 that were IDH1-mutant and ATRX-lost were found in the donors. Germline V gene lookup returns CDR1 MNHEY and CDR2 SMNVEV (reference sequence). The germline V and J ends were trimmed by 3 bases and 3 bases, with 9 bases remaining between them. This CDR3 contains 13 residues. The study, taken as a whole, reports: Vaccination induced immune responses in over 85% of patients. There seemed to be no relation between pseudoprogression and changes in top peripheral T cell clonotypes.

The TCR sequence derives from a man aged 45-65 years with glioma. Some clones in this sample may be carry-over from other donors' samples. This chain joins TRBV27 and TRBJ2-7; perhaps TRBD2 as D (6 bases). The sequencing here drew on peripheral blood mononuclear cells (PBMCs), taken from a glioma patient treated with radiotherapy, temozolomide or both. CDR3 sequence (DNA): TGTGCCAGCAGTTTGGGGGGTAGCTACGAGCAGTACTTC. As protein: CASSLGGSYEQYF.